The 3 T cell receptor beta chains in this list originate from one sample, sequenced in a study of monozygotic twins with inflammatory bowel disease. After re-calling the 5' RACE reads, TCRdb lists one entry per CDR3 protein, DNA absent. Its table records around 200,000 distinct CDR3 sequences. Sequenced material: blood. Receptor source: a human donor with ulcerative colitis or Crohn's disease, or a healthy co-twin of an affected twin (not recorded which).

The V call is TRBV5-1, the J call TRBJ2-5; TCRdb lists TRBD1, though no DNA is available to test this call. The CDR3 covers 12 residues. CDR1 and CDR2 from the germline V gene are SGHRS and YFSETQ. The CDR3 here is CASTGSQETQYF.

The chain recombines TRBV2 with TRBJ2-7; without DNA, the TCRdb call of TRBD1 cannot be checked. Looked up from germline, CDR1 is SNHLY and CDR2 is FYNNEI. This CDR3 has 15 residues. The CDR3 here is CAITFRDREPYEQYF.

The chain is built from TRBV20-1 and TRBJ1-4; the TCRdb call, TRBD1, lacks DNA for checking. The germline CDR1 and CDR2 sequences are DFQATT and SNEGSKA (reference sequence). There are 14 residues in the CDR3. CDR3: CSAGQGATNEKLFF.